This TCR beta chain was recovered during a study of beta chain features in type 1 diabetes listed by TCRdb under 2018. About the study as a whole: Mean age, gender distribution, total cell number and subset yield were not different between patients and healthy donors. A total of roughly 110 million sorted cells were examined across all samples, and the number of cells per subset was strongly correlated with RNA yield. The study compared the TCRB repertoires of sorted circulating CD4+ T cell subsets in recently diagnosed type 1 diabetes patients with those in matched healthy donors. Regulatory and stem cell-like memory subsets were obtained from only 8 patients and roughly 8 healthy donors, while naive and central memory subsets were obtained from all 30 or so donors. The full study reports these points: Naive, central memory and regulatory TCRB repertoires appeared more similar among patients than among healthy donors. At VDJ recombination sites, patients with type 1 diabetes made fewer insertions and deleted more nucleotides, a pattern implying thymic rearrangement abnormalities. Because cDNA was sequenced instead of genomic DNA, activated cells with high expression could be over-represented, although the groups did not differ in activation or CD3 levels. Only small numbers of individuals were included in the HLA sub-analyses, which left unresolved whether HLA type had any influence on TCRB rearrangement. Shorter templates might have been favored by PCR, but patient and control samples were amplified and corrected together, so both groups would have been affected equally by any skew. In all four CD4+ subsets, TCRB CDR3 length was moderately but significantly shorter in type 1 diabetes patients.

Each donor gave one peripheral blood draw, approximately 110 mL on average, collected into heparinised tubes. Using a panel that included CD45RO, CCR7, CD25, CD127, CD95 and CD27, naive, central memory, regulatory and stem cell-like memory CD4+ T cells were sorted on a BD FACSAria II. All sorted populations exceeded 95% purity. PBMCs were isolated immediately by Lymphoprep density gradient centrifugation and stained directly without culture. So that batch effects would be minimized, each experiment stained and sorted samples in pairs, pairing one healthy donor with one patient. V is cut back by 6 bases and J by 3 bases, with 4 bases in the junction unmatched. Via the germline V gene, CDR1 is SQVTM and CDR2 ANQGSEA. From its cysteine to its phenylalanine, the CDR3 spans 12 amino acids. Only the CDR3 portion is preserved as DNA: 36 bases, with reading frame beginning at the first base. All of the isolated RNA was reverse transcribed with the High Capacity cDNA Reverse Transcription Kit, so expressed TCRB transcripts were sequenced. Naive, central memory and regulatory T cell samples underwent deep immunoSEQ sequencing, averaging around 3.7 million total reads per sample. Sorted cells were lysed in RLT buffer and RNA was extracted with DNase-treated RNeasy Micro or Mini kits, depending on cell number. Each cell subset was processed on its own to prevent cross-contamination, while patient and healthy donor samples were processed together. Using the immunoSEQ multiplex PCR, TCRB sequences were amplified from cDNA into 87-bp fragments spanning the CDR3 region. Amplicons were sequenced on the Illumina HiSeq platform. On the study's bioinformatics: PCR bias was computationally corrected using synthetic template baselines, reads within Hamming distance 2 were collapsed, and singletons that could not be merged were discarded. Reads were aligned against IMGT so that V, D and J genes, CDR3 length and insertions or deletions at six rearrangement sites could be assigned. Clonotype counts were normalized to sorted cell number within each subset before computing true diversity and Gini coefficients with the tcR R package. The overlap coefficient, calculated on TCRB nucleotide sequences, was used to quantify repertoire sharing. As a proxy for the pre-selection repertoire, out-of-frame TCRB sequences from naive cells were analyzed. TCRdb holds this immuneACCESS table with in-frame rearrangements only. Some clones are missing; in checked studies, unresolved V genes explain under half, and the rest has no known cause. The V and J calls and clone size come from that table; D and trimming were worked out from the DNA. For this sample the table gives approximately 260,000 clones, of which 20% were detected only once. The ten largest clones represent 0.025% to 0.035% of the sample.

With regard to this clone: Its antigen remains undetermined. No much larger clonotype is one base removed from it; base qualities were not supplied. Other DNA sequences within the sample encode an identical CDR3.

The V gene is TRBV29-1 and the J gene is TRBJ1-1, with 7 bases aligning to TRBD1. This clonotype was obtained from a woman in her thirties or forties with type 1 diabetes. The sequenced material came from naive CD4+ T cells from blood. Reading the label with the study, this specimen's cell subset or site is: true naive CD4+ T cells. The DNA reads TGCAGCGTGAGGACAGGCGACACTGAAGCTTTCTTT. It codes for CSVRTGDTEAFF.